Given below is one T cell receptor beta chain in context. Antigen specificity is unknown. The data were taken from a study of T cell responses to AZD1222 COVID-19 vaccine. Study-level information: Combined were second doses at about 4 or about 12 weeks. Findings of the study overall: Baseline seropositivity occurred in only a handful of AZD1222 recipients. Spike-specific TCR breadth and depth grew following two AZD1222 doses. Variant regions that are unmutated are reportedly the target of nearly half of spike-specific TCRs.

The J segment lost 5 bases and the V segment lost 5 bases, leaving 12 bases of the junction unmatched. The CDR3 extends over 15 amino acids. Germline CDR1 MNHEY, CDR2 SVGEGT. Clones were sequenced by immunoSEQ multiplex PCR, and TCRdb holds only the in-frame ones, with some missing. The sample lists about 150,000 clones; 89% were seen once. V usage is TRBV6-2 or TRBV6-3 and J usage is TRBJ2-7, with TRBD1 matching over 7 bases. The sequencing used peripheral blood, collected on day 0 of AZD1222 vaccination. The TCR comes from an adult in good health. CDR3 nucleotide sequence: TGTGCCAGCAGTCAGAGGCCAGGGGGATCCCACGAGCAGTACTTC. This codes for CASSQRPGGSHEQYF.